What follows are 6 T cell receptor beta chains derived from one specimen sequenced in a study of blood T cell repertoires in COVID-19. Clones were sequenced by immunoSEQ multiplex PCR, and TCRdb holds only the in-frame ones, with some missing. Of roughly 24,000 clones detected, almost 95% appear once; the ten largest clones hold roughly 2%. What was sequenced was peripheral blood. The receptors derive from a human donor in a cohort sampled during active COVID-19.

The sample holds one count of this clone. The rearrangement links TRBV3-1 (or the pseudogene TRBV3-2) to TRBJ1-1, with D unclear. Deletions cut 0 bases from V and 5 bases from J, with 7 bases between. The CDR3 spans 13 residues. Germline CDR1 LGHDT, CDR2 YNNKEL (reference sequence). CDR3 loop: CASSQEARTEAFF. The CDR3 bases are TGTGCCAGCAGCCAAGAGGCTAGGACTGAAGCTTTCTTT.

The J gene is TRBJ1-1, the V gene TRBV5-4, with a possible D match to TRBD1 (5 bases). V lost 0 bases to trimming and J lost 1 base, with 7 bases between them. The V gene's germline CDR1 is SGHNT and CDR2 YYREEE (reference sequence). The CDR3 spans 14 residues. The CDR3 region is CASSLGQTNTEAFF. DNA for the CDR3: TGTGCCAGCAGCTTGGGACAGACGAACACTGAAGCTTTCTTT.

The genes are TRBV5-1 and TRBJ1-2, with TRBD1 as a possible D gene (6 bases). CDR1 and CDR2 from the germline V gene are SGHRS and YFSETQ. This CDR3 spans 14 amino acids. Trimming stripped 1 base from V and 5 bases from J, with 12 bases between. This CDR3 is CASSLIAGDYGYTF. Written as DNA, the CDR3 is TGCGCCAGCAGCTTGATCGCAGGGGATTATGGCTACACCTTC. The complete variable domain, with remaining parts taken from reference TRBV5-1 and TRBJ1-2, reads KAGVTQTPRYLIKTRGQQVTLSCSPISGHRSVSWYQQTPGQGLQFLFEYFSETQRNKGNFPGRFSGRQFSNSRSEMNVSTLELGDSALYLCASSLIAGDYGYTFGSGTRLTVV.

The rearrangement uses TRBV4-1 and TRBJ2-3; the D gene is possibly TRBD1 (5 bases). Trimming shortened V by 0 bases and J by 2 bases, and 15 bases separated the two germline ends. Germline V gives CDR1 MGHRA, CDR2 YSYEKL. The CDR3 contains 17 residues. This chain's CDR3 is CASSQELGRTHTDTQYF. The CDR3 DNA reads TGCGCCAGCAGCCAAGAGCTGGGCAGGACACACACAGATACGCAGTATTTT.

This clone was seen once. The genes are TRBV6-2 or TRBV6-3 and TRBJ2-4; 10 bases are shared with TRBD1. The CDR3 extends over 15 amino acids. After removal of 6 bases from V and 8 bases from J, the junction contained 10 bases not matched to a gene. Germline V gives CDR1 MNHEY, CDR2 SVGEGT. The CDR3 sequence: CASSPGQGLGHIQYF. The CDR3 bases are TGTGCCAGCAGCCCGGGACAGGGGCTCGGGCACATTCAGTACTTC.

This chain uses TRBV7-9 with TRBJ2-1; TRBD1 aligns across 11 bases. The junction had 6 bases not matched to a gene; V was cut back by 5 bases and J by 3 bases. Germline assignment: CDR1 SEHNR and CDR2 FQNEAQ (reference sequence). The CDR3 contains 16 residues. Here the CDR3 DNA reads TGTGCCAGCAGCCTTCGGACAGGGGGCGACTACAATGAGCAGTTCTTC. Amino acids: CASSLRTGGDYNEQFF. Full variable domain (outside the CDR3, taken from reference TRBV7-9 and TRBJ2-1): DTGVSQNPRHKITKRGQNVTFRCDPISEHNRLYWYRQTLGQGPEFLTYFQNEAQLEKSRLLSDRFSAERPKGSFSTLEIQRTEQGDSAMYLCASSLRTGGDYNEQFFGPGTRLTVL.